These T cell receptor beta chains were read from a single sample in a study of identical twins. One entry per CDR3 protein, called by TCRdb with MiXCR from the 5' RACE reads. The table has 210,000 or so distinct CDR3 sequences, about 15% seen once. The same data also contributed to another study, on T cells expressing NK-cell markers.

Sequencing input: CD8+ T cells sorted from blood. The receptors come from a woman aged 18 to 35 in good health. Each CDR3 is given with its conserved first and last residue. A D gene is named only where the DNA matches it firmly. The listing skips clone size in some rows; elsewhere it reads once, few, many or a size class.

j_gene	d_gene	v_gene	abundance	CDR3aa	CDR3nt
TRBJ2-3	-	TRBV9	few	CASSVVGPDTQYF	TGTGCCAGCAGCGTAGTTGGTCCAGATACGCAGTATTTT
TRBJ2-5	TRBD1	TRBV3-1	few	CASTHVGTGETQYF	TGTGCCAGCACCCACGTAGGGACAGGGGAGACCCAGTACTTC
TRBJ2-1	-	TRBV3-1	few	CASKGASEQFF	TGTGCCAGCAAAGGGGCAAGTGAGCAGTTCTTC
TRBJ2-7	-	TRBV7-2	-	CASSLVGGSTYEQYF	TGTGCCAGCAGCCTGGTTGGGGGTTCCACCTACGAGCAGTACTTC
TRBJ2-7	-	TRBV27	-	CASSHFGGTDEQYF	TGTGCCAGCAGTCACTTCGGGGGGACAGACGAGCAGTACTTC
TRBJ2-7	-	TRBV3-1	few	CASSPRGGRTYEQYF	TGTGCCAGCAGCCCTCGAGGAGGGCGGACCTACGAGCAGTACTTC
TRBJ2-7	-	TRBV27	-	CASCPEGGVSYEQYF	TGTGCCAGCTGCCCCGAGGGCGGGGTCTCCTACGAGCAGTACTTC
TRBJ2-1	-	TRBV30	-	CAWSPGQTIFYNEQFF	TGTGCCTGGAGCCCCGGGCAGACCATCTTCTACAATGAGCAGTTCTTC
TRBJ1-1	-	TRBV29-1	few	CSVADGNTEAFF	TGCAGCGTCGCAGACGGGAACACTGAAGCTTTCTTT
TRBJ2-3	TRBD2	TRBV6-2/TRBV6-3	few	CASSYSSGDTDTQYF	TGTGCCAGCAGTTACTCCAGCGGGGACACAGATACGCAGTATTTT
TRBJ2-7	-	TRBV7-2	-	CASSPGLDSSSYEQYF	TGTGCCAGCAGCCCGGGATTGGACAGCTCCTCCTACGAGCAGTACTTC
TRBJ2-1	-	TRBV2	-	CASSELPDFDSGEQFF	TGTGCCAGCAGTGAACTCCCGGACTTCGATTCAGGGGAGCAGTTCTTC
TRBJ2-2	TRBD1	TRBV27	-	CASGLLRGRNTGELFF	TGTGCCAGCGGACTTTTAAGGGGGCGGAACACCGGGGAGCTGTTTTTT
TRBJ2-1	-	TRBV10-1	few	CASSPELGVHNEQFF	TGCGCCAGCAGTCCCGAACTAGGGGTCCACAATGAGCAGTTCTTC
TRBJ2-1	-	TRBV19	few	CASSKGGLNEQFF	TGTGCCAGTAGTAAGGGGGGCCTCAATGAGCAGTTCTTC
TRBJ2-1	-	TRBV12-3/TRBV12-4	few	CASSFGGRAEQFF	TGTGCCAGCAGCTTCGGGGGGCGGGCTGAGCAGTTCTTC
TRBJ2-7	TRBD1	TRBV11-2	-	CASSYPGTGSYEQYF	TGTGCCAGCAGCTACCCCGGGACAGGCTCCTACGAGCAGTACTTC